This T cell receptor (beta chain) was sequenced for a study of blood T cell repertoires in COVID-19. The trim removed 0 bases at V and 4 bases at J, leaving 6 bases unmatched. CDR3 size: 16 residues. CDR1 is SEHNR, CDR2 FQNEAQ, per germline (reference sequence). In this sample, this clone turned up a few times. Original analysis: Estimation of nucleated cell counts relied on the amplification of reference gene primers. Measured with immunoSEQ multiplex PCR; TCRdb has only the in-frame clones, and not every one. The DNA gave D and trimming, while V, J and clone size come from that table. The sample has about 200,000 clones, approximately 88% seen once.

The receptor's source is a man aged 35 to 55 with acute or convalescent COVID-19. This sequence joins TRBV7-9 and TRBJ2-1; 7 nucleotides match TRBD2. Sequencing input: peripheral blood. CDR3 in DNA: TGTGCCAGCAGCTTAGCGGGGCTAGCGGAGTACAATGAGCAGTTCTTC. Encoded protein: CASSLAGLAEYNEQFF.